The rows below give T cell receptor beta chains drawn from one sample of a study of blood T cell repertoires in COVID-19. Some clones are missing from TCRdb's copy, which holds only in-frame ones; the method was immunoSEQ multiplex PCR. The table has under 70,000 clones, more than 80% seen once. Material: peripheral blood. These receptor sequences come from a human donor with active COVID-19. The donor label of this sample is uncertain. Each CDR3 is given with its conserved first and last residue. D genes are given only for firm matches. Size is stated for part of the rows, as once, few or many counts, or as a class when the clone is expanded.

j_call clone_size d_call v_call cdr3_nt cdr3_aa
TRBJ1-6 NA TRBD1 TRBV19 TGTGCCAGTAGTATGACAGGGGGCGATAATTCACCCCTCCACTTT CASSMTGGDNSPLHF
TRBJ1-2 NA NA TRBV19 TGTGCCAGTTGGTATCCCTCAGGGTTCGGCTACACCTTC CASWYPSGFGYTF
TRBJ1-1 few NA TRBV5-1 TGCGCCAGCAGCCCTGCAGGGGTCACTGAAGCTTTCTTT CASSPAGVTEAFF
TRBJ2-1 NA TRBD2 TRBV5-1 TGCGCCAGCAGCCCCGGGGGTAGCGGGGACAATGAGCAGTTCTTC CASSPGGSGDNEQFF
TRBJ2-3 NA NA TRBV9 TGTGCCAGCAGCGCCGCGGGACTTCCTAGCACAGATACGCAGTATTTT CASSAAGLPSTDTQYF
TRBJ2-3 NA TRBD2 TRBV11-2 TGTGCCAGCAGCTCGAATGGGGGGGGCACAGATACGCAGTATTTT CASSSNGGGTDTQYF
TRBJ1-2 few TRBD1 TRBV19 TGTGCCAGTAAGAATGACAGGGCGGATGGCTACACCTTC CASKNDRADGYTF
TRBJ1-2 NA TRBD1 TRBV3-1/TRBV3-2 TGTGCCAGCAGCCAACTGGTGTTAACTGGGACAGTTTTCTATGGCTACACCTTC CASSQLVLTGTVFYGYTF
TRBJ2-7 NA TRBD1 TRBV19 TGTGCCAGTAGCCCAGAGATGACAGGGCACTCCTACGAGCAGTACTTC CASSPEMTGHSYEQYF
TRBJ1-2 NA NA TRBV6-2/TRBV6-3 TGTGCCAGCAGTCTTTTGACAAACTATGGCTACACCTTC CASSLLTNYGYTF
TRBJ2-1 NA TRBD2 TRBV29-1 TGCAGCGTTGACGCGGGGGGGAGGGGCAATGAGCAGTTCTTC CSVDAGGRGNEQFF
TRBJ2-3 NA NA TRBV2 TGTGCCAGCAGTGAGTCTAGACCCCCAGATACGCAGTATTTT CASSESRPPDTQYF
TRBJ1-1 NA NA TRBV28 TGTGCCAGCAGCCCACACGTCACTGAAGCTTTCTTT CASSPHVTEAFF
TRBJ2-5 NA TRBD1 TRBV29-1 TGCAGCGTTGAAGGATCGGGCAGGGGGCGCAGAGAGACCCAGTACTTC CSVEGSGRGRRETQYF
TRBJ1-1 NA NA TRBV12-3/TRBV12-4 TGTGCCAGCAGGGGCCGGGGCACTGAAGCTTTCTTT CASRGRGTEAFF
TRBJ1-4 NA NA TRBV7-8 TGTGCCAGCAGCCCCCAATGGGCAGGGCTTAATGAAAAACTGTTTTTT CASSPQWAGLNEKLFF
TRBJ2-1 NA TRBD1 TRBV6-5 TGTGCCAGCAAGACAGGGGTTGGGTCCTACAATGAGCAGTTCTTC CASKTGVGSYNEQFF
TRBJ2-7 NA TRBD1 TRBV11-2 TGTGCCAGCAGCCTCCGGGACAGGGGGTACGAGCAGTACTTC CASSLRDRGYEQYF
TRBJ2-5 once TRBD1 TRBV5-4 TGTGCCAGCAGCTTGGGACAGGGTTATGTGTGGGAGACCCAGTACTTC CASSLGQGYVWETQYF
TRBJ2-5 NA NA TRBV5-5 TGTGCCAGCAGCTCCGGGGAGACCCAGTACTTC CASSSGETQYF
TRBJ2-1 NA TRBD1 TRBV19 TGTGCCAGCAGGACAGGGCACTCCTACAATGAGCAGTTCTTC CASRTGHSYNEQFF
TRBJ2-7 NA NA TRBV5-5 TGTGCCAGCAGCTTGGACTTCTACGAGCAGTACTTC CASSLDFYEQYF